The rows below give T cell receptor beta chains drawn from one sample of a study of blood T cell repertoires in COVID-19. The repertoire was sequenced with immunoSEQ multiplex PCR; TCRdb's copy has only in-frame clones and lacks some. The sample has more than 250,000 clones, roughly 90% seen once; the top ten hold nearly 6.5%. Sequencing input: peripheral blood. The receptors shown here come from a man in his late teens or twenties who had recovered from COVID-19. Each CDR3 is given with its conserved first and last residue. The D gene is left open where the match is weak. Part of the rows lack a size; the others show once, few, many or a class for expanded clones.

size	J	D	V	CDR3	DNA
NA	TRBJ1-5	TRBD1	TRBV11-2	CASSPDRNQPQHF	TGTGCCAGCAGCCCGGACAGGAATCAGCCCCAGCATTTT
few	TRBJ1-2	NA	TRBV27	CASSLGPVPNYGYTF	TGTGCCAGCAGTTTAGGCCCCGTCCCCAACTATGGCTACACCTTC
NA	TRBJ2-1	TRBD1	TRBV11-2	CASTLDRHNEQFF	TGTGCCAGCACCCTGGACAGGCACAATGAGCAGTTCTTC
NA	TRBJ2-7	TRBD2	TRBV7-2	CASSLLGTGTSFEQYF	TGTGCCAGCAGCTTATTGGGAACCGGGACTAGCTTCGAGCAGTACTTC
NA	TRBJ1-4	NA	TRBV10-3	CAISPQATGEKLFF	TGTGCCATCAGTCCCCAGGCGACGGGGGAAAAACTGTTTTTT
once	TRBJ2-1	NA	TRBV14	CASSQDVRDTPRNEQFF	TGTGCCAGCAGCCAAGATGTCCGGGATACCCCGCGCAATGAGCAGTTCTTC
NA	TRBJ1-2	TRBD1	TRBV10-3	CAISPTGQGDGYTF	TGTGCCATCAGTCCAACGGGACAGGGGGATGGCTACACCTTC
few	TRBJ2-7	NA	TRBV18	CASSPTGYEQYF	TGTGCCAGCTCACCGACAGGATACGAGCAGTACTTC
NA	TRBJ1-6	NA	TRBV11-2	CASSLDPGANSPLHF	TGTGCCAGCAGCTTAGATCCAGGGGCCAATTCACCCCTCCACTTT
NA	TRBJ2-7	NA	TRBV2	CASSGQGNEQYF	TGTGCCAGCAGTGGCCAGGGTAACGAGCAGTACTTC
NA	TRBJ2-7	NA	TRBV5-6	CASSLIRAEQYF	TGTGCCAGCAGCTTGATCAGGGCCGAGCAGTACTTC
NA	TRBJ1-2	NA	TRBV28	CASSYPGGGLVDGYTF	TGTGCCAGCAGTTACCCCGGGGGGGGGCTGGTAGATGGCTACACCTTC
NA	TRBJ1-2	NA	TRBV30	CAGSYREQGGYTF	TGTGCCGGATCTTACAGGGAACAGGGTGGCTACACCTTC
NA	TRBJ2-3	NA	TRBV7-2	CASSFRGADTQYF	TGTGCCAGCAGCTTCCGAGGTGCAGATACGCAGTATTTT
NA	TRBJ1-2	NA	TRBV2	CASRGEGYRDGYTF	TGTGCCAGCAGGGGGGAGGGGTACAGGGACGGCTACACCTTC
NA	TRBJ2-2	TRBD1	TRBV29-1	CSVGQGTGELFF	TGCAGCGTTGGACAGGGGACCGGGGAGCTGTTTTTT
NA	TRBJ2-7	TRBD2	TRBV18	CASSPPGLAGGLPGNEQYF	TGTGCCAGCTCACCACCAGGCCTAGCGGGAGGACTCCCCGGGAACGAGCAGTACTTC
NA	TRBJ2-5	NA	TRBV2	CASMEGPPRGGTQYF	TGTGCCAGCATGGAGGGACCACCTAGGGGGGGGACCCAGTACTTC
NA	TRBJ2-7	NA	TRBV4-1	CASSQGEAEYEQYF	TGCGCCAGCAGCCAAGGGGAGGCGGAGTACGAGCAGTACTTC
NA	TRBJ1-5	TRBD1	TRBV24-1	CATSQTGGNQPQHF	TGTGCCACCAGCCAAACAGGGGGCAATCAGCCCCAGCATTTT
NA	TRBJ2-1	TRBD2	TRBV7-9	CASSFSGDYNEQFF	TGTGCCAGCAGCTTTAGCGGGGACTACAATGAGCAGTTCTTC
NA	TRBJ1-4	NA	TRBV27	CASSWLQSEKLFF	TGTGCCAGCAGTTGGTTACAGAGTGAAAAACTGTTTTTT
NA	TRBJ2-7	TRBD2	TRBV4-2	CASSQEGSGNSYEQYF	TGTGCCAGCAGCCAAGAGGGTAGCGGGAACTCCTACGAGCAGTACTTC
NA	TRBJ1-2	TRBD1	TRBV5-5	CASSLGTGAYGYTF	TGTGCCAGCAGCTTGGGAACAGGGGCCTATGGCTACACCTTC
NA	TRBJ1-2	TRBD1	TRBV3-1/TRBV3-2	CASSIPGQDYGYTF	TGTGCCAGCAGTATTCCGGGACAGGACTATGGCTACACCTTC
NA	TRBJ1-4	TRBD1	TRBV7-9	CASSSYRGTNEKLFF	TGTGCCAGCAGTTCCTACAGGGGGACTAATGAAAAACTGTTTTTT
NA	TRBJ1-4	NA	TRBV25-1	CASSVSVNRFSHEKLFF	TGTGCCAGCAGTGTTTCCGTAAACAGGTTTAGTCATGAAAAACTGTTTTTT
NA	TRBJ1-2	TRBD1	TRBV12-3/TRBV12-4	CASRPGGLYGYTF	TGTGCCAGCAGACCAGGGGGACTCTATGGCTACACCTTC
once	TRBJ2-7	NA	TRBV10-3	CAISDPGTPSYEQYF	TGTGCCATCAGTGATCCCGGGACACCCTCCTACGAGCAGTACTTC
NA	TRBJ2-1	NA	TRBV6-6	CASSYSGSFSYNEQFF	TGTGCCAGCAGTTACTCGGGGAGTTTCTCCTACAATGAGCAGTTCTTC
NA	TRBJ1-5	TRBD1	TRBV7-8	CASSLGQGAVNQPQHF	TGTGCCAGCAGCTTAGGGCAGGGGGCAGTCAATCAGCCCCAGCATTTT
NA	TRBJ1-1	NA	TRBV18	CASSQDRNTEAFF	TGTGCCAGCTCACAGGACAGGAACACTGAAGCTTTCTTT
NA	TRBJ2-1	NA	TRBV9	CASSVGDNNEQFF	TGTGCCAGCAGCGTAGGGGACAACAATGAGCAGTTCTTC
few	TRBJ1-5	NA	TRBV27	CASSLGNTGSQPQHF	TGTGCCAGCAGTTTAGGGAACACAGGGAGTCAGCCCCAGCATTTT
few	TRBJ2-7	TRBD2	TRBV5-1	CASSLSPGGEQYF	TGCGCCAGCAGCTTGAGCCCGGGGGGGGAGCAGTACTTC
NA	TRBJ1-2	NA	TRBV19	CASSIDRFSNYGYTF	TGTGCCAGTAGTATAGACAGGTTTAGTAACTATGGCTACACCTTC
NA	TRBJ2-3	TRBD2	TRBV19	CASSIVGLAGAGVSTDTQYF	TGTGCCAGTAGTATAGTAGGGCTAGCGGGGGCCGGGGTTAGCACAGATACGCAGTATTTT
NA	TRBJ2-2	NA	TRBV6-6	CVSKRETGELFF	TGTGTCTCTAAACGGGAAACCGGGGAGCTGTTTTTT
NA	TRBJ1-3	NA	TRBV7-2	CASSLVAGAGNTIYF	TGTGCCAGCAGCTTAGTGGCCGGGGCTGGAAACACCATATATTTT
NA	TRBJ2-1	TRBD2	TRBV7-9	CASSLLGAGVNNEQFF	TGTGCCAGCAGCTTATTAGGAGCGGGGGTAAACAATGAGCAGTTCTTC
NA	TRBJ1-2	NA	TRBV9	CASRRGWDGYTF	TGTGCCAGCAGAAGGGGGTGGGATGGCTACACCTTC
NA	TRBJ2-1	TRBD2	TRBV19	CASSIASGDYNEQFF	TGTGCCAGTAGTATAGCTAGCGGGGACTACAATGAGCAGTTCTTC
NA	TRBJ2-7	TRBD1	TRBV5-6	CASSLTGTGGEQYF	TGTGCCAGCAGCTTGACCGGGACAGGCGGCGAGCAGTACTTC
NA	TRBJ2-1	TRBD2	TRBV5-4	CASSLEKRTSGVFNEQFF	TGTGCCAGCAGCTTAGAGAAAAGGACTAGCGGGGTTTTTAATGAGCAGTTCTTC
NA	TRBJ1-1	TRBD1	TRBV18	CASSGWTGTNTEAFF	TGTGCCAGCTCAGGATGGACAGGGACGAACACTGAAGCTTTCTTT
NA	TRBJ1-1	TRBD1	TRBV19	CASSIGSRGLNTEAFF	TGTGCCAGTAGTATCGGGAGCAGGGGGCTGAACACTGAAGCTTTCTTT
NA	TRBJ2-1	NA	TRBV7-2	CASSPLGLDGFF	TGTGCCAGCAGTCCACTAGGATTAGATGGGTTCTTC
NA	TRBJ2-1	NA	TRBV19	CASSRLGGVGQFF	TGTGCCAGCTCGCGACTAGGGGGCGTGGGTCAGTTCTTC
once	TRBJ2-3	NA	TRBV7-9	CASSKTVGAHYTDTQYF	TGTGCCAGCAGCAAGACGGTCGGTGCTCACTATACAGATACGCAGTATTTT
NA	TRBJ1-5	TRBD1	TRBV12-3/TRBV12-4	CASSQQGFEPQHF	TGTGCCAGCAGTCAACAGGGGTTTGAGCCCCAGCATTTT
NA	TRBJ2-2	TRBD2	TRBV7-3	CASSSSGTNTGELFF	TGTGCCAGCAGCTCCAGCGGGACCAACACCGGGGAGCTGTTTTTT
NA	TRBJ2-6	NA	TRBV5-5	CASSLTVHSGANVLTF	TGTGCCAGCAGCTTGACAGTGCACTCTGGGGCCAACGTCCTGACTTTC
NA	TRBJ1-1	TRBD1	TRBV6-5	CASLPDRGAFF	TGTGCCAGCCTGCCGGACAGGGGGGCTTTCTTT
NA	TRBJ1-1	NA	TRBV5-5	CASSFAYSNTEAFF	TGTGCCAGCAGCTTCGCTTACTCGAACACTGAAGCTTTCTTT
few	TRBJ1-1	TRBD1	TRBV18	CASSRDRGHLNTEAFF	TGTGCCAGCTCACGAGACAGGGGGCACCTGAACACTGAAGCTTTCTTT
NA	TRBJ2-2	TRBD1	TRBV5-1	CASSAGQGRNTGELFF	TGCGCCAGCAGCGCGGGACAGGGGCGGAACACCGGGGAGCTGTTTTTT